The 29 T cell receptor beta chains given below trace back to one sample, sequenced in a study of blood T cell repertoires in COVID-19. Produced via immunoSEQ multiplex PCR; TCRdb's table is partial and in-frame only. This table holds roughly 500,000 clones, approximately 89% found once. Input material: peripheral blood. The receptors were gathered from a man younger than 35 with COVID-19, enrolled during active disease.

V usage is TRBV7-9 and J usage is TRBJ1-6, with D hard to call. Germline V gene lookup returns CDR1 SEHNR and CDR2 FQNEAQ (reference sequence). The CDR3 totals 14 residues. Trimming pared 3 bases from V and 10 bases from J, leaving 13 bases between. CDR3: CASSFSGSFSPLHF. CDR3 in DNA: TGTGCCAGCAGCTTCTCGGGTTCTTTCTCACCCCTCCACTTT.

The CDR3 DNA is TGTGCCAGCAGCCAAAAGGGGGTAACCTACGAGCAGTACTTC. This encodes CASSQKGVTYEQYF. This chain uses TRBV3-1 (or the pseudogene TRBV3-2) with TRBJ2-7, with D perhaps matching TRBD1 (6 bases). V was clipped by 2 bases and J by 2 bases, with 10 bases between them. This CDR3 spans 14 amino acids. The V gene's germline CDR1 is LGHDT and CDR2 YNNKEL (reference sequence).

This clone showed up just once. The V gene is TRBV19, the J gene TRBJ2-7; 12 nucleotides align to TRBD1. Germline CDR1 is LNHDA and CDR2 is SQIVND (reference sequence). The CDR3 is 15 amino acids. V shed 1 base and J 5 bases; nucleotides not matched to a gene: 3. In DNA, the CDR3 is TGTGCCAGTAGTATAGGGGACAGGGGGCGCCACGAGCAGTACTTC. Amino acid sequence: CASSIGDRGRHEQYF.

In its sample, this clone was seen once. The identical CDR3 is also encoded by other nucleotide sequences in the sample. V gene TRBV2 combines with J gene TRBJ2-5, with TRBD2 identical over 8 bases. This CDR3 has 15 residues. Losses at the gene ends were 4 bases for V and 0 bases for J; bases not matched to a gene: 4. The germline gives CDR1 SNHLY, CDR2 FYNNEI. CDR3 DNA: TGTGCCAGCAGTGCCTTACTAGCGGACCAAGAGACCCAGTACTTC. Translating it yields CASSALLADQETQYF. The complete variable domain, with remaining parts taken from reference TRBV2 and TRBJ2-5, reads EPEVTQTPSHQVTQMGQEVILRCVPISNHLYFYWYRQILGQKVEFLVSFYNNEISEKSEIFDDQFSVERPDGSNFTLKIRSTKLEDSAMYFCASSALLADQETQYFGPGTRLLVL.

This clone occurred once. The chain recombines TRBV7-9 with TRBJ2-1; a weak D match, TRBD2 (5 bases). V lost 8 bases and J 6 bases, leaving 14 bases between the germline ends. The CDR3 sequence is 13 residues long. CDR1 and CDR2 from the germline V gene are SEHNR and FQNEAQ (reference sequence). The CDR3 nucleotides are TGTGCCAGCGGCCCGGGATTTCTCAATGAGCAGTTCTTC. Amino acid sequence: CASGPGFLNEQFF. The full variable domain, its missing parts supplied by reference TRBV7-9 and TRBJ2-1, is DTGVSQNPRHKITKRGQNVTFRCDPISEHNRLYWYRQTLGQGPEFLTYFQNEAQLEKSRLLSDRFSAERPKGSFSTLEIQRTEQGDSAMYLCASGPGFLNEQFFGPGTRLTVL.

The rearrangement joins TRBV9 to TRBJ2-4; TRBD1 matches 7 bases. CDR3 length: 14 amino acids. CDR1 and CDR2 from the germline V gene are SGDLS and YYNGEE. J gave up 8 bases and V 4 bases, and 9 bases lay outside the gene matches. CDR3 protein: CASSPPQGNDIQYF. The CDR3 DNA sequence: TGTGCCAGCAGCCCCCCACAGGGGAACGACATTCAGTACTTC.

J is TRBJ2-4 and V is TRBV14, with unresolved D. Germline CDR1 is SGHDN and CDR2 is FVKESK. The CDR3 has 15 amino acids. Trimming left V 1 base short and J 0 bases short, with 7 bases between. The CDR3 here is CASSQGRLAKNIQYF. Written as DNA, the CDR3 is TGTGCCAGCAGCCAAGGCAGGCTAGCCAAAAACATTCAGTACTTC.

This CDR3 reads CATGASVHYTQYF. DNA for the CDR3: TGTGCCACCGGGGCTTCCGTACATTATACGCAGTATTTT. This rearrangement joins TRBV24-1 to TRBJ2-3; D may be TRBD1 (5 bases). Germline CDR1 and CDR2: KGHDR and SFDVKD. V lost 9 bases, J lost 7 bases, and 16 bases lay in between. This CDR3 is 13 amino acids long.

The J gene is TRBJ1-2, the V gene TRBV6-1, with D possibly matching TRBD1 (5 bases). Trimming removed 2 bases from V and 4 bases from J, with 14 bases in between. This CDR3 comprises 15 residues. Germline V lookup: CDR1 MNHNS, CDR2 SASEGT. As DNA, the CDR3 is TGTGCCAGCAGTGAACCCTTTCAGGGATCCTATGGCTACACCTTC. The encoded protein is CASSEPFQGSYGYTF.

This chain uses TRBV2 with TRBJ2-7; 8 positions match TRBD2. From germline, CDR1 is SNHLY and CDR2 FYNNEI. With 11 bases clipped from V and 3 bases from J, the junction kept 9 bases outside the gene matches. The CDR3 is made up of 13 amino acids. CDR3 sequence (DNA): TGTGCCGTTTATAGCGGGGTTGACTACGAGCAGTACTTC. The encoded protein is CAVYSGVDYEQYF.

The V gene is TRBV21-1, the J gene TRBJ2-7; TRBD1 is the table's D call, not checked against the DNA. TRBV21-1 is classified as a pseudogene. This CDR3 contains 18 residues. CDR3 region: CASPPPGQGYVLSYEQYF. CDR3 in DNA: TGTGCCAGCCCTCCCCCGGGACAGGGATATGTATTATCCTACGAGCAGTACTTC.

This clone was seen just once. The DNA of the CDR3 is TGTGCCAGCAGTGATCATGGGACAGGAAACTACAATGAGCAGTTCTTC. It is translated as CASSDHGTGNYNEQFF. The chain has TRBV2 and TRBJ2-1; 8 bases are shared with TRBD1. Germline V CDR1 and CDR2: SNHLY, FYNNEI. The CDR3 runs to 16 residues. V lost 3 bases to trimming and J lost 3 bases; unmatched junction nucleotides: 7.

The genes are TRBV11-2 and TRBJ2-3; 8 bases fit TRBD2. This CDR3 is 16 amino acids long. Trimming took 6 bases from V and 2 from J; bases not matched to a gene: 10. Germline-derived CDR1 and CDR2 are SGHAT and FQNNGV. The CDR3 DNA sequence: TGTGCCAGCAGATTCGGGGGGGTCTTCCACACAGATACGCAGTATTTT. This codes for CASRFGGVFHTDTQYF.

The V gene is TRBV11-3, the J gene TRBJ1-1; weak D call: TRBD1 (6 bases). Trimming cost V 2 bases and J 1 base, with 8 bases left between them. The CDR3 has 14 amino acids. Germline values: CDR1 SGHNT, CDR2 YENEEA. The CDR3 DNA follows: TGTGCCAGCAGCTTACAGGGGCCGAACACTGAAGCTTTCTTT. This sequence encodes CASSLQGPNTEAFF.

The chain joins TRBV5-4 to TRBJ2-3; D possibly corresponds to TRBD1 (7 bases). The CDR3 is made up of 15 amino acids. Trimming took off 4 bases at V and 1 base at J, with 13 bases between the two ends. Germline CDR1 and CDR2: SGHNT and YYREEE (reference sequence). The CDR3 reads CASSRRDSGTDTQYF. CDR3 in DNA: TGTGCCAGCAGCCGGAGGGACAGCGGCACAGATACGCAGTATTTT.

The chain employs TRBV7-6 and TRBJ1-2; perhaps TRBD1 as D (6 bases). Germline-derived CDR1 and CDR2 are SGHVS and FNYEAQ. The CDR3 has 14 residues. V dropped 5 bases and J dropped 6 bases, with 16 bases sitting between them. CDR3 region: CASSLLQGGDGYTF. The CDR3 DNA reads as TGTGCCAGCAGCCTTCTACAGGGTGGGGATGGCTACACCTTC.

This clone has just one count. This rearrangement joins TRBV28 to TRBJ1-6; TRBD1 matches 9 bases. Trimming cost V 2 bases and J 7 bases; bases outside gene matches: 9. The V gene's germline CDR1 is MDHEN and CDR2 SYDVKM. The CDR3 contains 17 residues. The CDR3 loop reads CASSLAGTGRTNSPLHF. CDR3 coding DNA: TGTGCCAGCAGTTTAGCAGGGACAGGGCGAACGAATTCACCCCTCCACTTT.

CDR3 nucleotides: TGTGCCAGCAGCTTACAGGGTGGCTCTGGAAACACCATATATTTT. This encodes CASSLQGGSGNTIYF. The genes are TRBV7-3 and TRBJ1-3; maybe TRBD1 (5 bases). This CDR3 spans 15 amino acids. V lost 2 bases and J 0 bases, leaving 8 bases between the germline ends. CDR1 is SGHTA and CDR2 is FQGTGA in the germline V gene.

Written as DNA, the CDR3 is TGTGCCAGCAGCTTAGATACAGGGAGCTCCTACGAGCAGTACTTC. Encoded protein: CASSLDTGSSYEQYF. The rearrangement links TRBV11-2 to TRBJ2-7, with a possible D match to TRBD1 (6 bases). Between the trimmed V and J ends, which lost 0 bases and 0 bases, there was a span of 9 bases. Germline CDR1 SGHAT, CDR2 FQNNGV. This CDR3 spans 15 amino acids.

The rearrangement uses TRBV5-1 and TRBJ1-3, with TRBD1 matching 7 bases. J gave up 0 bases and V 4 bases, and 4 bases lay outside the gene matches. The CDR3 sequence is 15 residues long. The germline V gene has CDR1 SGHRS and CDR2 YFSETQ. As DNA, the CDR3 is TGCGCCAGCAGCGCCGGGACAGTCTCTGGAAACACCATATATTTT. It translates to CASSAGTVSGNTIYF.

The chain uses TRBV6-5 and TRBJ1-1; 9 nucleotides match TRBD1. The CDR3 has 13 amino acids. Germline V gives CDR1 MNHEY, CDR2 SVGAGI. The junction had 6 bases not matched to a gene; V was cut back by 6 bases and J by 7 bases. CDR3 DNA: TGTGCCAGCAGCAGACAGGGGGTATATGAAGCTTTCTTT. It specifies CASSRQGVYEAFF.

CDR3 nucleotides: TGTGCCAGCACATCCAGGAATCAGCCCCAGCATTTT. Its protein is CASTSRNQPQHF. The chain employs TRBV5-6 and TRBJ1-5; the D is unclear. CDR3 length: 12 residues. Looked up from germline, CDR1 is SGHDT and CDR2 is YYEEEE. V dropped 6 bases and J dropped 4 bases, with 8 bases sitting between them.

The chain links TRBV10-2 to TRBJ2-7, with TRBD1 identical over 9 bases. This CDR3 comprises 13 residues. V was pared by 10 bases and J by 2 bases, with 6 bases of the junction left unmatched. Germline V gene data show CDR1 as WSHSY and CDR2 as SAAADI. The CDR3 DNA sequence: TGCGCCACAGGGGACAGGGCGCCCTACGAGCAGTACTTC. Amino acids: CATGDRAPYEQYF.

The chain recombines TRBV6-4 with TRBJ1-2; D is possibly TRBD1 (6 bases). The CDR3 length is 16 residues. Germline V gene data show CDR1 as MRHNA and CDR2 as SNTAGT. With 11 bases removed from V and 1 base from J, the gap between germline ends came to 23 bases. Here the CDR3 reads CAAPRGGRVGNYGYTF. The CDR3 bases are TGTGCCGCTCCTAGAGGGGGGAGGGTTGGTAACTATGGCTACACCTTC.

The chain has TRBV24-1 and TRBJ2-2; TRBD1 aligns across 7 bases. This CDR3 spans 18 amino acids. The J segment lost 2 bases and the V segment lost 4 bases, leaving 12 bases of the junction unmatched. Germline V gives CDR1 KGHDR, CDR2 SFDVKD. The CDR3 nucleotides read TGTGCCACCAGTGACCCCCGGACAGGTGGACTCAACACCGGGGAGCTGTTTTTT. Its protein product is CATSDPRTGGLNTGELFF.

This chain uses TRBV6-5 with TRBJ1-1; D call uncertain. Germline loops: CDR1 MNHEY, CDR2 SVGAGI. The V end lost 8 bases, the J end lost 4 bases, and 20 bases lay between the germline ends. The CDR3 extends over 15 amino acids. CDR3 in DNA: TGTGCCAGCCTTTCAAGAGCGGGTGGAAGCACTGAAGCTTTCTTT. Translated: CASLSRAGGSTEAFF.

The chain combines TRBV30 with TRBJ2-2, with 9 nucleotides matching TRBD1. CDR3 size: 13 residues. The germline CDR1 and CDR2 sequences are GTSNPN and SVGIG (reference sequence). V was clipped by 4 bases and J by 8 bases; unmatched bases: 5. CDR3 sequence reads: CAWIRTGAGELFF. DNA of the CDR3: TGTGCCTGGATCCGGACAGGGGCAGGGGAGCTGTTTTTT.

The chain recombines TRBV6-5 with TRBJ1-3, with no clear D. The CDR3 runs 14 residues. The V gene's germline CDR1 is MNHEY and CDR2 SVGAGI. V lost 6 bases, J lost 2 bases, and 11 bases lay in between. The DNA of the CDR3 is TGTGCCAGCAGCCAGACATCTACTGGAAACACCATATATTTT. Its translation is CASSQTSTGNTIYF.

The rearrangement joins TRBV4-1 to TRBJ1-2; D remains ambiguous. V lost 8 bases to trimming and J lost 4 bases, with 14 bases between them. Germline V gene sequence: CDR1 MGHRA, CDR2 YSYEKL. The CDR3 totals 13 residues. As DNA, the CDR3 is TGCGCCAGCCAGCAGGCTCCCTTCTATGGCTACACCTTC. Its translation: CASQQAPFYGYTF.